This TCR beta chain was identified in a study of T cell responses to AZD1222 COVID-19 vaccine. Study-level points and caveats: Following two doses of AZD1222, Spike-specific TCR breadth and depth rose.

TCRdb's copy holds only in-frame clones and misses some; the assay was immunoSEQ multiplex PCR. Altogether 75,000 to 95,000 clones are present, around 88% being singletons, with the ten largest covering roughly 10%. Between the trimmed V and J ends, which lost 3 bases and 0 bases, there was a span of 22 bases. This CDR3 comprises 19 residues. CDR1 and CDR2 from the germline V gene are SEHNR and FQNEAQ (reference sequence). A word on this clone: Its antigen is unidentified.

The chain employs TRBV7-9 and TRBJ2-3; D might be TRBD1 or TRBD2, each matching 5 bases. The receptor was derived from an adult who received the MenACWY meningococcal vaccine as a control. The source material was peripheral blood, sampled 28 days after the second dose of the MenACWY control vaccine. The CDR3 sequence: CASSLGSGDGHLSTDTQYF. The CDR3 DNA reads TGTGCCAGCAGCTTGGGTAGTGGGGACGGACACTTAAGCACAGATACGCAGTATTTT. Based on the CDR3 plus reference TRBV7-9 and TRBJ2-3, the full variable domain is DTGVSQNPRHKITKRGQNVTFRCDPISEHNRLYWYRQTLGQGPEFLTYFQNEAQLEKSRLLSDRFSAERPKGSFSTLEIQRTEQGDSAMYLCASSLGSGDGHLSTDTQYFGPGTRLTVL.